This is a list of T cell receptor beta chains from one sample in a study of read filtering for tumor transcriptome and immune sequencing. TCRdb re-analysed the reads in MiXCR, keeping a single row per CDR3 protein. The sample has approximately 45,000 distinct CDR3 sequences, about 20% seen once. The sample comprised a population of CD138-negative cells sorted from bone marrow. The origin of the receptors is a donor aged 40 or older with multiple myeloma. The CDR3 runs from the conserved cysteine through the conserved F or W. A D gene is named only where the DNA matches it firmly. Size values are once, few and many counts, or a class for expanded clones, and some rows have none.

TRBD2 many 19 TRBJ2-4 TRBV6-6 TGTGCCAGCAGTTACTCGAAAGCGGGATCAACCGAAGCCAAAAACATTCAGTACTTC CASSYSKAGSTEAKNIQYF
TRBD1 many 17 TRBJ2-7 TRBV11-2 TGTGCCAGCAGCTTAGGGTTCGGGACAGGACGAACCTACGAGCAGTACTTC CASSLGFGTGRTYEQYF
. . 15 TRBJ2-5 TRBV7-9 TGTGCCAGCATCCATGCGACGGACAGTCAAGAGACCCAGTACTTC CASIHATDSQETQYF
. many 13 TRBJ1-1 TRBV28 TGTGCAAGCAGTATACGACTGAACACTGAAGCTTTCTTT CASSIRLNTEAFF
. few 13 TRBJ2-7 TRBV7-2 TGTGCCAGCAGCTTAGTAGAGTCCTACGAGCAGTACTTC CASSLVESYEQYF
TRBD1 few 15 TRBJ2-1 TRBV6-2/TRBV6-3 TGTGCCAGCAGTGCTCCGGGACAGGGTTACAATGAGCAGTTCTTC CASSAPGQGYNEQFF
. many 14 TRBJ2-2 TRBV6-6 TGTGCCAGCAGTCTAGGGACTAACACCGGGGAGCTGTTTTTT CASSLGTNTGELFF
. few 16 TRBJ2-1 TRBV14 TGTGCCAGCAGCCCCCGTGGGGACGGACCTCACAATGAGCAGTTCTTC CASSPRGDGPHNEQFF
TRBD1 many 18 TRBJ2-2 TRBV5-1 TGCGCCAGCAGCTTCCAACCCGCACGGGACAGGGTCCCCGGGGAGCTGTTTTTT CASSFQPARDRVPGELFF
TRBD1 many 15 TRBJ1-5 TRBV27 TGTGCCAGCAGTCTCTCCGGGACAGGGGGTCAGCCCCAGCATTTT CASSLSGTGGQPQHF
. many 17 TRBJ2-5 TRBV20-1 TGCAGTGCTAGAGATCAAGGAGGCCCTAGCGAACAAGAGACCCAGTACTTC CSARDQGGPSEQETQYF
TRBD1 many 14 TRBJ2-3 TRBV4-3 TGCGCCAGCGGCATAGGGGGCTTAGCAGATACGCAGTATTTT CASGIGGLADTQYF
. many 15 TRBJ2-1 TRBV3-1 TGTGCCAGCAGTAGTGACATTCTTCCCTACAATGAGCAGTTCTTC CASSSDILPYNEQFF
TRBD2 many 14 TRBJ2-7 TRBV6-4 TGTGCCAGCCGCCCAGGCGGGAGTGGAAACGAGCAGTACTTC CASRPGGSGNEQYF
. many 16 TRBJ1-2 TRBV19 TGTGCCAGTAGTGCCACCACAGGTACCGCAAACTATGGCTACACCTTC CASSATTGTANYGYTF
. few 13 TRBJ1-5 TRBV6-1 TGTGCCAGCAGCGCACAGGTCGATCAGCCCCAGCATTTT CASSAQVDQPQHF
TRBD2 many 15 TRBJ2-7 TRBV5-4 TGTGCCAGCAGCTTCCCCGGGACTAGTCGAAGCGAGCAGTACTTC CASSFPGTSRSEQYF
. few 12 TRBJ2-3 TRBV29-1 TGCAGCGTTGTTCGTGGAGGAGATACGCAGTATTTT CSVVRGGDTQYF
. many 15 TRBJ2-6 TRBV15 TGTGCCACCAGCTCAGAGCCCTCTGGGGCCAACGTCCTGACTTTC CATSSEPSGANVLTF
. many 15 TRBJ2-7 TRBV28 TGTGCCAGCAGTTCCGGGACCGGGGACTCCTACGAGCAGTACTTC CASSSGTGDSYEQYF
TRBD2 many 15 TRBJ2-3 TRBV7-9 TGTGCCAGCAGCTTAGCTAGCGGGAAGCCAGATACGCAGTATTTT CASSLASGKPDTQYF
TRBD1 . 15 TRBJ1-3 TRBV5-1 TGCGCCAGCAGCAGGGACAGCTTATCTGGAAACACCATATATTTT CASSRDSLSGNTIYF
TRBD2 many 14 TRBJ2-3 TRBV20-1 TGCAGGGTAGCCCTAGCGGGGAGCACAGATACGCAGTATTTT CRVALAGSTDTQYF
TRBD2 many 17 TRBJ2-2 TRBV4-1 TGCGCCAGCAGCCGACTAGCGGGAGGGACGAACACCGGGGAGCTGTTTTTT CASSRLAGGTNTGELFF
. many 13 TRBJ1-1 TRBV7-2 TGTGCCAGCAGCTTAAGGAGGGACACTGAAGCTTTCTTT CASSLRRDTEAFF
TRBD1 many 15 TRBJ1-1 TRBV7-2 TGTGCCAGCAGCTTCTTAGACAGGGGGCACACTGAAGCTTTCTTT CASSFLDRGHTEAFF
. . 14 TRBJ2-3 TRBV7-2 TGTGCCAGCAGCTTAGTCGTTGACACAGATACGCAGTATTTT CASSLVVDTDTQYF
TRBD2 many 15 TRBJ2-7 TRBV2 TGTGCCAGCAATCCTCGACTAGCGGGAGCCCACGAGCAGTACTTC CASNPRLAGAHEQYF
TRBD2 many 14 TRBJ2-1 TRBV11-3 TGTGCCAGCAGCTTAGAACCAGGGAGGGACGAGCAGTTCTTC CASSLEPGRDEQFF
. few 16 TRBJ2-2 TRBV4-2 TGTGCCAGCAGCCAAGCTCAGACGGGGAACACCGGGGAGCTGTTTTTT CASSQAQTGNTGELFF
. many 14 TRBJ2-7 TRBV4-1 TGCGCCAGCAGCCACCCGGGTTCCCCAGGCGAGCAGTACTTC CASSHPGSPGEQYF
. many 14 TRBJ1-6 TRBV19 TGTGCCAGTAGGGACAACTCCTATAATTCACCCCTCCACTTT CASRDNSYNSPLHF
. many 14 TRBJ2-5 TRBV25-1 TGTGCCAGCAGTGAGGGGACTCGCCAAGAGACCCAGTACTTC CASSEGTRQETQYF
TRBD1 few 14 TRBJ2-3 TRBV19 TGTGCCAGTAGCGGCCGGGACAGGGTTGAAAAGGTGTATTTT CASSGRDRVEKVYF
. many 13 TRBJ2-1 TRBV3-1 TGTGCCAGCAGCCCTCCCACAGGGTATGAGCAGTTCTTC CASSPPTGYEQFF
. many 13 TRBJ2-1 TRBV24-1 TGTGCCACCAGTCAAGCTAGCTTCGATGAGCAGTTCTTC CATSQASFDEQFF
. many 14 TRBJ1-1 TRBV6-5 TGTGCCAGCAGTCTCGCGACGGCGGGAACTGAAGCTTTCTTT CASSLATAGTEAFF
TRBD1 many 16 TRBJ2-1 TRBV20-1 TGCAGTGCTAGGGCCTTCGGAGGGACAGGGGGCAATGAGCAGTTCTTC CSARAFGGTGGNEQFF
TRBD1 many 14 TRBJ2-7 TRBV12-3/TRBV12-4 TGTGCCAGCAGTTTAGGACAGGGGTTCTACGAGCAGTACTTC CASSLGQGFYEQYF
TRBD1 many 12 TRBJ1-1 TRBV29-1 TGCAGCGTTGGAGCAGGGGGCACTGAAGCTTTCTTT CSVGAGGTEAFF
. many 15 TRBJ2-7 TRBV5-1 TGCGCCAGCAGCTTGGCCCCAGGGGTGACGAGCGAGCAGTACTTC CASSLAPGVTSEQYF
TRBD2 many 19 TRBJ2-3 TRBV28 TGTGCCAGCAGTTCGATCACAGAAGTTAGCGGGAGAAGGGCAGATACGCAGTATTTT CASSSITEVSGRRADTQYF
. many 14 TRBJ2-3 TRBV7-9 TGTGCCAGCAGCACGCGGGGGCACACAGATACGCAGTATTTT CASSTRGHTDTQYF
. once 12 TRBJ1-1 TRBV29-1 TGCAGCTCTGAAGCGTCAGGGCGAAGAGCTTTCTTT CSSEASGRRAFF
. many 18 TRBJ2-3 TRBV4-3 TGCGCCAGCAGCCAAGATCTCCTCCCGGGCGGGGACACAGATACGCAGTATTTT CASSQDLLPGGDTDTQYF
. many 15 TRBJ2-3 TRBV7-3 TGTGCCAGCAGCTTAAGGGGACTTAACACAGATACGCAGTATTTT CASSLRGLNTDTQYF
TRBD1 many 15 TRBJ2-1 TRBV12-3/TRBV12-4 TGTGCCAGCAGTTACCGGGACAGGGGGGGCAATGAGCAGTTCTTC CASSYRDRGGNEQFF
. many 15 TRBJ2-1 TRBV5-1 TGCGCCAGCAGCGGAGGGACTCCGTCCTACAATGAGCAGTTCTTC CASSGGTPSYNEQFF
TRBD1 medium-sized 15 TRBJ2-1 TRBV27 TGTGCCAGCAGTTTATCCGGACAGGGGGAGTTTGAGCAGTTCTTC CASSLSGQGEFEQFF
TRBD2 many 18 TRBJ2-1 TRBV6-2/TRBV6-3 TGTGCCAGCAGTTATACTAGCGGGAGGTCGTTCGGGTACACTGAGCAGTTCTTC CASSYTSGRSFGYTEQFF
. few 15 TRBJ2-2 TRBV19 TGTGCCAGTAGTACGTCGCCGGGCGGTAACGGGGAGCTGTTTTTT CASSTSPGGNGELFF
TRBD1 many 13 TRBJ2-3 TRBV7-6 TGTGCCAGCAGCTCGACAGGGTTAGATACGCAGTATTTT CASSSTGLDTQYF
. many 15 TRBJ2-3 TRBV7-2 TGTGCCAGCAGCCAGAGGGGGGGCGGCACAGATACGCAGTATTTT CASSQRGGGTDTQYF
TRBD2 many 15 TRBJ2-7 TRBV27 TGTGCCAGCAGTAACACTAGCGGGATCTCCTACGAGCAGTACTTC CASSNTSGISYEQYF
. few 13 TRBJ2-5 TRBV12-3/TRBV12-4 TGTGCCAGCAGTTCCAACTTCCAAGAGACCCAGTACTTC CASSSNFQETQYF
. many 14 TRBJ1-4 TRBV19 TGTGCCAGTTTTCCGGCGGGCGCGGGAGAAAAACTGTTTTTT CASFPAGAGEKLFF
TRBD1 many 15 TRBJ2-2 TRBV20-1 TGCAGTGCTACTCCGGGACAGGGAGGTGCCGGGGAGCTGTTTTTT CSATPGQGGAGELFF